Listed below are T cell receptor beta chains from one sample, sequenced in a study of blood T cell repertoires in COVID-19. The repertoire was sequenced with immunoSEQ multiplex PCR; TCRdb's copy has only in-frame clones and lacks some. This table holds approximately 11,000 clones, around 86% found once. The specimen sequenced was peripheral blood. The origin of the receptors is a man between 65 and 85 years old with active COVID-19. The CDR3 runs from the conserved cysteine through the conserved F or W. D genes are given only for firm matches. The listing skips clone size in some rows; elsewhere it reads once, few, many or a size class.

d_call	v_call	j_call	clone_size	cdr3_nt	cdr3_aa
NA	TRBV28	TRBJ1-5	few	TGTGCCAGCAGTTTTGCCGTCTATAGCAATCAGCCCCAGCATTTT	CASSFAVYSNQPQHF
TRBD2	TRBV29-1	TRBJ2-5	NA	TGCAGCGGGTCCGGACTAGCGGGCCATTTAGCGGAGACCCAGTACTTC	CSGSGLAGHLAETQYF
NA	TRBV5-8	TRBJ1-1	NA	TGTGCCAGCAGCGCCCTACAGGTCCGCGGAGCTTTCTTT	CASSALQVRGAFF
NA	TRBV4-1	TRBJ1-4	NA	TGCGCCAGCAGCCCCCGACACGTGGGACACAGTGCCACCACTAATGAAAAACTGTTTTTT	CASSPRHVGHSATTNEKLFF
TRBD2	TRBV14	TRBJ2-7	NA	TGTGCCAGCAGCAGAGGGACTAGCGGGGGGAGCGAGCAGTACTTC	CASSRGTSGGSEQYF
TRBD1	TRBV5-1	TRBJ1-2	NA	TGCGCCAGCAGCTCGGACAGGGTGGGCTATGGCTACACCTTC	CASSSDRVGYGYTF
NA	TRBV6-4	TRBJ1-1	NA	TGTGCCAGCAGAAGTGTGGCCGAGGGGGTCACTGAAGCTTTCTTT	CASRSVAEGVTEAFF
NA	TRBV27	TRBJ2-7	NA	TGTGCCAGCAGTTTATTGCAGGGGATCTCCTACGAGCAGTACTTC	CASSLLQGISYEQYF
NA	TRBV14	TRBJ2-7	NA	TGTGCCAGCAGCCAAGTTTATGCGGCGGTCCACGAGCAGTACTTC	CASSQVYAAVHEQYF
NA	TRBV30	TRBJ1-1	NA	TGTGCCTGGAGTGTACAATCGAACACTGAAGCTTTCTTT	CAWSVQSNTEAFF
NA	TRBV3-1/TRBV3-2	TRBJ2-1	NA	TGTGCCAGCAGCCAAGAATCCCGACAGGAGCAGTTCTTC	CASSQESRQEQFF
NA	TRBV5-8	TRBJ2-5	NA	TGTGCCAGCAGCTCCTTCATCAGGGGTGAGACCCAGTACTTC	CASSSFIRGETQYF
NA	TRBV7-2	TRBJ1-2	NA	TGTGCCAGCAGAGGAACAGTTAACTATGGCTACACCTTC	CASRGTVNYGYTF
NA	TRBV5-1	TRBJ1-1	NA	TGCGCCAGCAGCTTGGCCGAGGGCACTGAAGCTTTCTTT	CASSLAEGTEAFF
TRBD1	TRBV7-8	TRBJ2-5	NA	TGTGCCAGCAGCTTACTACCGGGACAGGGGGGGCAAGAGACCCAGTACTTC	CASSLLPGQGGQETQYF
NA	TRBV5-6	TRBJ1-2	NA	TGTGCCAGCACCATGCGGATAAACTATGGCTACACCTTC	CASTMRINYGYTF
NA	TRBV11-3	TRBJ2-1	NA	TGTGCCAGCAGCCGTCGAGCCGGGGGGCAGTTCTTC	CASSRRAGGQFF
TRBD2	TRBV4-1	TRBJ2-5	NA	TGCGCCAGCAGCCAAGGAAGACTAGCGGGGTATCAAGAGACCCAGTACTTC	CASSQGRLAGYQETQYF
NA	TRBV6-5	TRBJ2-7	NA	TGTGCCAGCAGTTTGGACGTAGGGACTTACGAGCAGTACTTC	CASSLDVGTYEQYF
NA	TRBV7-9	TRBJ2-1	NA	TGTGCCAGCAGCTTGGACTCCCACAATGAGCAGTTCTTC	CASSLDSHNEQFF
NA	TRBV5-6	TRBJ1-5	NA	TGTGCCAGCAGCTTTGCGGGTCCCCATAGCAATCAGCCCCAGCATTTT	CASSFAGPHSNQPQHF
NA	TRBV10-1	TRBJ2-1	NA	TGCGCCAGCAGCCCGACTGTTGGAGTACAGTTCTTC	CASSPTVGVQFF
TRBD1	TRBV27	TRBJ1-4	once	TGTGCCAGCAGTTTCTCCGGGACAGGTGAAAAACTGTTTTTT	CASSFSGTGEKLFF
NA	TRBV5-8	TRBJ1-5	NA	TGTGCCAGCAGCGAGCCTCAGCCCCAGCATTTT	CASSEPQPQHF
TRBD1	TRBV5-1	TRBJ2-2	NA	TGCGCCAGCAGTTTCCAGACAGGGATCACCGGGGAGCTGTTTTTT	CASSFQTGITGELFF
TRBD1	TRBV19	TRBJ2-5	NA	TGTGCCAGTAGTGACAGGGGGCGGGAGACCCAGTACTTC	CASSDRGRETQYF
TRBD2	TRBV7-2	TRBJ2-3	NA	TGTGCCAGCAGTCAGCGGGGCCTCACAGATACGCAGTATTTT	CASSQRGLTDTQYF